Sequencing of this TCR beta chain was carried out in a study of T cell responses to AZD1222 COVID-19 vaccine. Profiled with immunoSEQ multiplex PCR; TCRdb holds only in-frame clones, not every one. The sample contains roughly 150,000 clones, 85% to 95% of which appear only once. The CDR3 is made up of 12 amino acids. Trimming took off 1 base at V and 7 bases at J, with 10 bases between the two ends. Germline values: CDR1 GTSNPN, CDR2 SVGIG (reference sequence). The sample consisted of peripheral blood, taken on day 0 of AZD1222 vaccination. The receptor was isolated from an adult in good health. The chain carries TRBV30 and TRBJ1-1, with D uncertain. CDR3 nucleotide sequence: TGTGCCTGGAGTGGGCTCGGCGATGAAGCTTTCTTT. Protein sequence: CAWSGLGDEAFF.